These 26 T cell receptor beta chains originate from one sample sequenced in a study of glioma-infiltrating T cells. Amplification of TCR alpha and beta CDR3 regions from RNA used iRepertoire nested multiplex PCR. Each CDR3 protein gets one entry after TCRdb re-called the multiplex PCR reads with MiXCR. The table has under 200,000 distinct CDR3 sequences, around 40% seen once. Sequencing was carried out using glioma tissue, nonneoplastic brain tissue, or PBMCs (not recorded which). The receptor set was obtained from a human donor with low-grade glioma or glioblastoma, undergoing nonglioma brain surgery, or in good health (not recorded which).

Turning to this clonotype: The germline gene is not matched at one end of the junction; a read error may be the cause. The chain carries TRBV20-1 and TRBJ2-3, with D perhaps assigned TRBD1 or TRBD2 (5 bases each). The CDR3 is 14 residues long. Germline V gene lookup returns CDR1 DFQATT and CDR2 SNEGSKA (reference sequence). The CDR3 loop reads CSDPGPLSKDTQYF. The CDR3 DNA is TGCAGTGACCCGGGACCTTTGAGCAAAGATACGCAGTATTTT.

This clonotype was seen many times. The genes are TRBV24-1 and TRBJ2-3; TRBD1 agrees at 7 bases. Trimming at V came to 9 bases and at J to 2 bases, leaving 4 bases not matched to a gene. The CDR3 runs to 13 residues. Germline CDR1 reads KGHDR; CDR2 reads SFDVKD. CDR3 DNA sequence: TGTGCCACCTCACAGGGGCTCACAGATACGCAGTATTTT. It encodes CATSQGLTDTQYF.

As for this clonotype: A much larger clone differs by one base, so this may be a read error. The CDR3 loop reads CASSITDNNEQFF. CDR3 nucleotides: TGTGCCAGCAGTATTACCGATAACAATGAGCAGTTCTTC. This chain uses TRBV2 with TRBJ2-1; D unresolved. The CDR3 extends over 13 amino acids. Trimming took 5 bases from V and 5 from J, leaving 10 bases between them. Germline V gives CDR1 SNHLY, CDR2 FYNNEI. The full variable domain, its missing parts supplied by reference TRBV2 and TRBJ2-1, is EPEVTQTPSHQVTQMGQEVILRCVPISNHLYFYWYRQILGQKVEFLVSFYNNEISEKSEIFDDQFSVERPDGSNFTLKIRSTKLEDSAMYFCASSITDNNEQFFGPGTRLTVL.

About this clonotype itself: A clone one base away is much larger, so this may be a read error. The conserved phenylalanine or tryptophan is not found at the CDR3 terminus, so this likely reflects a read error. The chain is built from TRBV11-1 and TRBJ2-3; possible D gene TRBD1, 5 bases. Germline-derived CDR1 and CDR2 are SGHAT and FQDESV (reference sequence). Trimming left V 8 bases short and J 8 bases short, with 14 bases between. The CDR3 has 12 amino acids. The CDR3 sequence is CASYEGAGTQYL. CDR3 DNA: TGTGCCAGCTACGAAGGGGCCGGTACGCAGTATTTA.

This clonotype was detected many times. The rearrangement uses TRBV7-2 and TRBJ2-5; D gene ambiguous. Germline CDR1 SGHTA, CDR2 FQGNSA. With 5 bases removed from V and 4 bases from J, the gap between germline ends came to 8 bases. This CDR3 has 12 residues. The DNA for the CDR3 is TGTGCCAGCAGCCCAAGTGGAGAGACCCAGTACTTC. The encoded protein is CASSPSGETQYF.

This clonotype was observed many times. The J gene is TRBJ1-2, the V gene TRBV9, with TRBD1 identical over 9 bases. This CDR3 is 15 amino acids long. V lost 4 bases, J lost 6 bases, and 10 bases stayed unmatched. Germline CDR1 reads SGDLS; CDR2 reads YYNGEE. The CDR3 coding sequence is TGTGCCAGCAGCCCCAGGAGGACAGGGGAGGATGGCTACACCTTC. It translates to CASSPRRTGEDGYTF. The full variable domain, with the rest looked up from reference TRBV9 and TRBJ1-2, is DSGVTQTPKHLITATGQRVTLRCSPRSGDLSVYWYQQSLDQGLQFLIQYYNGEERAKGNILERFSAQQFPDLHSELNLSSLELGDSALYFCASSPRRTGEDGYTFGSGTRLTVV.

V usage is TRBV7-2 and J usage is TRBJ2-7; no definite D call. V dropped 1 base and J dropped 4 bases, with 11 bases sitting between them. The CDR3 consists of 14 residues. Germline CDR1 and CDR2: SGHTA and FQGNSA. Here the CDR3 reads CASSLEIIPYEQYF. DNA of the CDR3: TGTGCCAGCAGCTTAGAAATCATACCTTACGAGCAGTACTTC.

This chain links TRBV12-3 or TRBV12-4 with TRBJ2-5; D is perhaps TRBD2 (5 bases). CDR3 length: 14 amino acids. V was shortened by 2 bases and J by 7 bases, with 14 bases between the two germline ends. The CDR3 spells CASSLFYPSGTQYF. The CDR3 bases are TGTGCCAGCAGTTTATTTTATCCCAGCGGGACCCAGTACTTC.

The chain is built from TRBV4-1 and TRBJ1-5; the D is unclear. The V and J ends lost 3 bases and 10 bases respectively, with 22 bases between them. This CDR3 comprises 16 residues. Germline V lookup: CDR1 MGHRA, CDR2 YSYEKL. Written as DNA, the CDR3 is TGCGCCAGCAGCCAGAAACCCGGGAATGCCCTGTTACCCCAGCATTTT. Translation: CASSQKPGNALLPQHF.

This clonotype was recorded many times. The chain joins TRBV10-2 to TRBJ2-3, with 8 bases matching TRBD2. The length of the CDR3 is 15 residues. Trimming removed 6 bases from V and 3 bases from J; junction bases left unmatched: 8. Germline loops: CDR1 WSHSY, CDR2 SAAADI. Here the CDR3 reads CASRTTGTRTDTQYF. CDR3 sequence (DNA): TGCGCCAGCAGAACTACCGGGACTAGGACAGATACGCAGTATTTT.

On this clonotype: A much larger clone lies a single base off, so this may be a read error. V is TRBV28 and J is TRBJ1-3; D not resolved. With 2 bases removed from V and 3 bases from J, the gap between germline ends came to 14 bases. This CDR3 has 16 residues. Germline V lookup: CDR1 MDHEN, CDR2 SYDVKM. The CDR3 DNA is TGTGCCAGCAGTTTACTTCAGGTAGACTTTGGAAACACCATATATTTT. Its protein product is CASSLLQVDFGNTIYF.

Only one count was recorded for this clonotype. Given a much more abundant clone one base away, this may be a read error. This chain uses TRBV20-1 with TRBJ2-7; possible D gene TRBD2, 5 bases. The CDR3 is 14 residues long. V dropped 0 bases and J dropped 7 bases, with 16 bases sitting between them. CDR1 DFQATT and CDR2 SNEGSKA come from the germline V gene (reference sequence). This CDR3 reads CSARDTTLALEQYF. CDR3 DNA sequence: TGCAGTGCTAGAGATACCACGCTAGCCCTAGAGCAGTACTTC.

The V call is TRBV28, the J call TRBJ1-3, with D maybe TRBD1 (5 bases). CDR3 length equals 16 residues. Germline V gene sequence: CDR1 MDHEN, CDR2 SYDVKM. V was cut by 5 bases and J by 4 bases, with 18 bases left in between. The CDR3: CASSPVWGWGGNTIYF. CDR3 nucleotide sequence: TGTGCCAGCAGTCCTGTTTGGGGCTGGGGCGGAAACACCATATATTTT.

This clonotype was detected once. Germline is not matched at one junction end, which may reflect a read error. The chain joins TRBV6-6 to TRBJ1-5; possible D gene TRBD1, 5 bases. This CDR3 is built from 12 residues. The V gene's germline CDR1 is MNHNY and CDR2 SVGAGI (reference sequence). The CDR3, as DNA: TGTGCCAGAAGGGACGGTGATCAGCCCAAGCATTTT. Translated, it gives CARRDGDQPKHF.

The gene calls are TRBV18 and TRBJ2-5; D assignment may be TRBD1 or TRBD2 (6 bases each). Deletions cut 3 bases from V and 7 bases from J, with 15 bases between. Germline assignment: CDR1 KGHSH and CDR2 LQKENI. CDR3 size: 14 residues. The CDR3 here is CASSPAQEGGTQYF. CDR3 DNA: TGTGCCAGCTCACCTGCGCAGGAGGGGGGGACCCAGTACTTC. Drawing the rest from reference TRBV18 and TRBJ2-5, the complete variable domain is NAGVMQNPRHLVRRRGQEARLRCSPMKGHSHVYWYRQLPEEGLKFMVYLQKENIIDESGMPKERFSAEFPKEGPSILRIQQVVRGDSAAYFCASSPAQEGGTQYFGPGTRLLVL.

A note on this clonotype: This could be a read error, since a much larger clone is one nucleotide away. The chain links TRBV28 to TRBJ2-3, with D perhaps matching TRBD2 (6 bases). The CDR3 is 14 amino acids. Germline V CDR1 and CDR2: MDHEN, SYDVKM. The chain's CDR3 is CASSEWRAEDAQYF. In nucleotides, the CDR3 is TGTGCCAGCTCGGAATGGAGGGCCGAAGATGCGCAGTATTTT. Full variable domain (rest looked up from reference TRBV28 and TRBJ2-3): DVKVTQSSRYLVKRTGEKVFLECVQDMDHENMFWYRQDPGLGLRLIYFSYDVKMKEKGDIPEGYSVSREKKERFSLILESASTNQTSMYLCASSEWRAEDAQYFGPGTRLTVL.

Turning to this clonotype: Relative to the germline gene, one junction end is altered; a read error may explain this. This CDR3 reads CASSLAQGTAVYDQYF. CDR3 nucleotide sequence: TGTGCCAGCAGTTTAGCGCAGGGGACCGCTGTCTACGATCAGTACTTC. The chain recombines TRBV12-3 or TRBV12-4 with TRBJ2-7, with a tentative D call TRBD1 (6 bases). The CDR3 totals 16 residues.

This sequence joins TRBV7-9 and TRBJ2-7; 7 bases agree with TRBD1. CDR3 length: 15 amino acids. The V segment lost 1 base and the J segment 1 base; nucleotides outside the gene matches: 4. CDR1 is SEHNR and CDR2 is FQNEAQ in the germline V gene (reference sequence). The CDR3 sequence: CASSLVGDRSYEQYF. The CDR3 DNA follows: TGTGCCAGCAGCTTAGTCGGGGACAGATCCTACGAGCAGTACTTC.

The CDR3 region is CASSPSVSGELFF. The CDR3 DNA is TGTGCCAGCTCACCATCGGTATCCGGGGAGCTGTTTTTT. The chain has TRBV18 and TRBJ2-2; no definite D call. The CDR3 contains 13 residues. Trimming took 2 bases from V and 6 from J, leaving 7 bases between them. The germline V gene encodes CDR1 KGHSH and CDR2 LQKENI.

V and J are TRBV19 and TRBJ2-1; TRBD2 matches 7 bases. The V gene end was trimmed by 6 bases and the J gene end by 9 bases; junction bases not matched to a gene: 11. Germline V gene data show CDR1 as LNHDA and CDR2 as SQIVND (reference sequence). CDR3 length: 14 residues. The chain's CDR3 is CASRTYSSGGEQFF. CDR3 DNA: TGTGCCAGTAGGACTTATTCTAGCGGTGGTGAGCAGTTCTTC.

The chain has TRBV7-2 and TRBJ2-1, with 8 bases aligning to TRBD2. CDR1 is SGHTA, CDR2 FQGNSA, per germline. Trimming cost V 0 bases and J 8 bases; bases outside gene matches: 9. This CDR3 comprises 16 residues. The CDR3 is CASSLAAPAGVDEQFF. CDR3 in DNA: TGTGCCAGCAGCTTAGCTGCGCCAGCGGGAGTGGATGAGCAGTTCTTC.

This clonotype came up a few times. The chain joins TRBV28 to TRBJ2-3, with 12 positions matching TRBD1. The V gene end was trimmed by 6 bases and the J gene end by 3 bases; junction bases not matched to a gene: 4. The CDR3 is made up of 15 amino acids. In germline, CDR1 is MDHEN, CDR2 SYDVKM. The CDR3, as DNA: TGTGCCAGCAGCCGGGACAGGGGGCAGACAGATACGCAGTATTTT. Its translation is CASSRDRGQTDTQYF.

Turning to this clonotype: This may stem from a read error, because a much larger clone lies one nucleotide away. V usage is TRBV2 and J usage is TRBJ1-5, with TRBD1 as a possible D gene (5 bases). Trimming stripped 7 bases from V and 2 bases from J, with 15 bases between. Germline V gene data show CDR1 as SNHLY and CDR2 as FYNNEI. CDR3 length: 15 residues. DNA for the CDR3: TGTGCCAGCATTGTAGTGGGGACGGGCAATCAGCCCCAGCATTTT. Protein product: CASIVVGTGNQPQHF.

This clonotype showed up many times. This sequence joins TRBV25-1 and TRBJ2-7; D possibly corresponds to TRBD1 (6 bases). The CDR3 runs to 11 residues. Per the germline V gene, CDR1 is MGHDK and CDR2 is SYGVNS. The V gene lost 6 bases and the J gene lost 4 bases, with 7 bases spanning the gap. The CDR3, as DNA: TGTGCCAGCAGACAGGGTTACGAGCAGTACTTC. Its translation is CASRQGYEQYF.

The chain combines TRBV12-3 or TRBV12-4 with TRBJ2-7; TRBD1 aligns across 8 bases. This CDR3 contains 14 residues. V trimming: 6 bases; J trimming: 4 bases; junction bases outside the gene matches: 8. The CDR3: CASRIGQGAYEQYF. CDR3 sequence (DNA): TGTGCCAGCAGAATTGGACAGGGCGCTTACGAGCAGTACTTC.

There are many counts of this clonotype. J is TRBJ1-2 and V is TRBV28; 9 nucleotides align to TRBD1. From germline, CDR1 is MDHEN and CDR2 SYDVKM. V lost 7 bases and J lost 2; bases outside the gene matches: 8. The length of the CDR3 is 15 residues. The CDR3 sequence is CASTQTGGVNYGYTF. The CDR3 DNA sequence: TGTGCCAGCACGCAAACAGGGGGCGTAAACTATGGCTACACCTTC.